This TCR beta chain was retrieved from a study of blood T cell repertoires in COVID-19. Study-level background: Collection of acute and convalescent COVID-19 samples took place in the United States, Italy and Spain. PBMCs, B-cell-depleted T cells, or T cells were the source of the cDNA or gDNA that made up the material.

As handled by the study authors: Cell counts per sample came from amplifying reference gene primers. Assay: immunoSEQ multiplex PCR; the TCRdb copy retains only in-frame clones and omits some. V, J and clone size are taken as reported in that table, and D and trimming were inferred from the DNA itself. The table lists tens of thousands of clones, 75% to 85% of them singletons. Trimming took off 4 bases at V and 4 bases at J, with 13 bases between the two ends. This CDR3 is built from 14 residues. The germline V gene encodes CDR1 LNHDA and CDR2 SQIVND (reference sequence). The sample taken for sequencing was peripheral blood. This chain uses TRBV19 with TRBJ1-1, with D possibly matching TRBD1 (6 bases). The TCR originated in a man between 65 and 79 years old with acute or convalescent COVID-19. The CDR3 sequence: CASSNRQAVTEAFF. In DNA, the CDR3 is TGTGCCAGTAGTAACCGACAGGCGGTCACTGAAGCTTTCTTT.